This TCR beta chain was found in a study of blood T cells in healthy people across ages. Overall study results and limits: The fall in TCR beta diversity per million T cells was roughly linear with age.

A word on this clonotype: Its antigen is unknown.

V shed 2 bases, J shed 12 bases, and the junction held 13 bases outside the gene matches. The CDR3 spans 17 residues. CDR1 and CDR2 (germline): MNHEY, SVGAGI. Sample-barcoded 5' priming and a J-beta primer mix drove a second PCR of about 7 to 12 cycles. Each cDNA was tagged by a template-switch adaptor containing 12 random nucleotides. TCRdb processed the 5' RACE reads anew with MiXCR; each CDR3 protein has one entry. The table includes 1,100,000 or so distinct CDR3 sequences, under 45% detected once. This sequence was found in a woman in her sixties in good health. The chain recombines TRBV6-5 with TRBJ2-6; 10 positions match TRBD1. Sequencing used blood. This CDR3 is CASSYRPTGGSSGVLTF. The CDR3 bases are TGTGCCAGCAGTTACCGCCCGACAGGGGGCTCCTCCGGCGTCCTGACTTTC.